The 21 T cell receptor beta chains listed next were all sequenced from one sample in a study of cytomegalovirus exposure and HLA in healthy donors. The PCR made use of 60 Vbeta and 13 Jbeta primers. Clones were read by immunoSEQ multiplex PCR, and TCRdb kept only the in-frame ones, dropping some. The profile shows 150,000 to 200,000 clones, over 75% of them singletons. Sequencing was performed on PBMCs. The receptors come from a man aged 45 to 65 in good health and CMV-seronegative.

The genes are TRBV6-5 and TRBJ2-3, with D possibly being TRBD2 (7 bases). Trimming shortened V by 0 bases and J by 3 bases, and 13 bases separated the two germline ends. The germline V gene has CDR1 MNHEY and CDR2 SVGAGI. The CDR3 has 16 residues. DNA of the CDR3: TGTGCCAGCAGTTACTCTCGGGGGGCGGGGACAGATACGCAGTATTTT. Translated: CASSYSRGAGTDTQYF.

V and J are TRBV14 and TRBJ2-1; TRBD1 agrees at 7 bases. CDR1 is SGHDN, CDR2 FVKESK, per germline. Unmatched junction bases numbered 12, after V lost 4 bases and J lost 12 bases. CDR3 length: 14 amino acids. Written as DNA, the CDR3 is TGTGCCAGCAGCCCCGGACAGGTTTTTTCATGGCAGTTCTTC. Translating gives CASSPGQVFSWQFF.

This clone was seen a handful of times. The CDR3 DNA reads TGTGCCAGTAACGCCAGGGCTGGAAACACCATATATTTT. This codes for CASNARAGNTIYF. V is TRBV19 and J is TRBJ1-3; D is perhaps TRBD1 (5 bases). The CDR3 runs to 13 residues. Germline V CDR1 and CDR2: LNHDA, SQIVND (reference sequence). Trimming removed 7 bases at V and 2 bases at J, with 9 bases between.

J is TRBJ2-5 and V is TRBV15; 8 nucleotides match TRBD1. The J segment lost 5 bases and the V segment lost 3 bases, leaving 14 bases of the junction unmatched. This CDR3 region has 17 residues. Germline V lookup: CDR1 LNHNV, CDR2 YYDKDF (reference sequence). CDR3 nucleotide sequence: TGTGCCACCAGCAGCATACATCGACAGGGGAAGGGGGAGACCCAGTACTTC. It codes for CATSSIHRQGKGETQYF.

The chain couples TRBV7-2 to TRBJ2-3, with D perhaps TRBD2 (6 bases). This CDR3 is built from 11 residues. The V end was cut by 4 bases, the J end by 11 bases, with 10 bases between. Germline CDR1 is SGHTA and CDR2 is FQGNSA. The CDR3 sequence: CASSSGLEQYF. The DNA for the CDR3 is TGTGCCAGCAGCTCGGGACTCGAGCAGTATTTT.

This clone was observed a few times. The gene calls are TRBV4-1 and TRBJ2-1; 7 bases fit TRBD1. V was pared by 4 bases and J by 7 bases, with 10 bases of the junction left unmatched. CDR1 is MGHRA and CDR2 is YSYEKL in the germline V gene. The CDR3 has 15 residues. The CDR3 sequence is CASSRNRGWGNEQFF. The CDR3 DNA reads as TGCGCCAGCAGCCGAAACAGGGGATGGGGGAATGAGCAGTTCTTC.

This sequence joins TRBV19 and TRBJ1-5; D is unclear. Trimming removed 0 bases from V and 2 bases from J, with 5 bases in between. Germline assignment: CDR1 LNHDA and CDR2 SQIVND (reference sequence). There are 14 residues in the CDR3. The chain's CDR3 is CASSIDGRNQPQHF. DNA for the CDR3: TGTGCCAGTAGTATAGATGGCCGCAATCAGCCCCAGCATTTT.

The CDR3 loop reads CASSLDNRHIQYF. For the CDR3, the DNA is TGTGCCAGCAGCTTAGATAACAGGCACATTCAGTACTTC. The chain has TRBV11-2 and TRBJ2-4; tentatively, D is TRBD1 (5 bases). V was clipped by 0 bases and J by 8 bases, with 8 bases between them. The CDR3 is made up of 13 amino acids. CDR1 and CDR2 (germline): SGHAT, FQNNGV.

The rearrangement links TRBV30 to TRBJ2-7; a weak D match, TRBD1 (5 bases). The V and J ends lost 0 bases and 3 bases respectively, with 6 bases between them. Germline V gene sequence: CDR1 GTSNPN, CDR2 SVGIG (reference sequence). The CDR3 runs 12 residues. The CDR3 DNA reads as TGTGCCTGGAGTGTTCAGGGCTACGAGCAGTACTTC. This gives the protein CAWSVQGYEQYF.

Note on this clone: Germline is not matched at one junction end, which may reflect a read error. This chain uses TRBV7-9 with TRBJ1-2; D unresolved. The CDR3 is 15 residues long. Germline-derived CDR1 and CDR2 are SEHNR and FQNEAQ (reference sequence). For the CDR3, the DNA is TGTTCCAGCAGCTTACAGTTACAAGCTAACTATGGCTACACCTTC. Translating gives CSSSLQLQANYGYTF.

A single count supports this clone. This chain uses TRBV9 with TRBJ2-2; 13 positions match TRBD2. The CDR3 runs 15 residues. The J segment lost 11 bases and the V segment lost 5 bases, leaving 9 bases of the junction unmatched. CDR1 is SGDLS, CDR2 YYNGEE, per germline. The CDR3 protein is CASSGTSGAREELFF. For the CDR3, the DNA is TGTGCCAGCAGTGGGACTAGCGGGGCCCGGGAAGAGCTGTTTTTT.

J is TRBJ1-2 and V is TRBV18; D is undetermined. CDR3 length: 16 amino acids. Trimming cost V 1 base and J 7 bases, with 19 bases left between them. Germline CDR1 reads KGHSH; CDR2 reads LQKENI. Here the CDR3 reads CASSPQRIEALAGYTF. As DNA, the CDR3 is TGTGCCAGCTCACCACAGAGGATAGAAGCGCTCGCTGGCTACACCTTC.

The chain combines TRBV9 with TRBJ1-2; D possibly corresponds to TRBD1 (6 bases). Trimming pared 0 bases from V and 8 bases from J, leaving 17 bases between. The CDR3 has 15 amino acids. Germline values: CDR1 SGDLS, CDR2 YYNGEE. The CDR3 bases are TGTGCCAGCAGCGTAGGAGGGGGGGCAGATCCAGGCTACACCTTC. This codes for CASSVGGGADPGYTF.

The J gene is TRBJ2-2, the V gene TRBV11-3, with D maybe TRBD1 (5 bases). The CDR3 has 15 amino acids. With 5 bases removed from V and 6 bases from J, the gap between germline ends came to 16 bases. CDR1 SGHNT and CDR2 YENEEA come from the germline V gene. CDR3 in DNA: TGTGCCAGCAGCCCAGACAGTGTAAGGTCCGGGGAGCTGTTTTTT. Translated: CASSPDSVRSGELFF.

The chain joins TRBV4-2 to TRBJ2-3; 7 bases are a match to TRBD2. The germline CDR1 and CDR2 sequences are LGHNA and YNFKEQ. The CDR3 length is 16 residues. The ends lost 1 base at V and 0 bases at J; junction bases unmatched: 4. CDR3 region: CASSQVTGGSTDTQYF. CDR3 sequence (DNA): TGTGCCAGCAGCCAAGTGACGGGGGGTAGCACAGATACGCAGTATTTT.

The chain joins TRBV4-3 to TRBJ1-3; possibly TRBD1 for D (6 bases). CDR3 length: 17 amino acids. In germline, CDR1 is LGHNA, CDR2 YSLEER. Trimming took 2 bases from V and 2 from J, leaving 16 bases between them. The CDR3 protein is CASSQFGTGKTGNTIYF. The CDR3 bases are TGCGCCAGCAGCCAATTTGGAACAGGGAAAACTGGAAACACCATATATTTT.

V and J are TRBV6-6 and TRBJ1-1; D not certain. The germline V and J ends were trimmed by 5 bases and 3 bases, with 7 bases remaining between them. There are 12 residues in the CDR3. Germline loops: CDR1 MNHNY, CDR2 SVGAGI (reference sequence). CDR3 in DNA: TGTGCCAGCAGTCGCACTGACACTGAAGCTTTCTTT. It translates to CASSRTDTEAFF.

The chain is built from TRBV29-1 and TRBJ2-7; the match to TRBD1 covers 8 bases. CDR3 length: 15 amino acids. Trimming took 3 bases from V and 0 from J; bases not matched to a gene: 7. Germline V gene sequence: CDR1 SQVTM, CDR2 ANQGSEA. CDR3: CSVEGSDRASYEQYF. The CDR3 DNA reads as TGCAGCGTTGAGGGGTCGGACAGGGCCTCCTACGAGCAGTACTTC.

The chain has TRBV6-5 and TRBJ2-1; 7 bases agree with TRBD1. J lost 13 bases, V lost 7 bases, and 13 bases had no gene match. Germline CDR1 is MNHEY and CDR2 is SVGAGI. This CDR3 has 13 amino acids. Here the CDR3 DNA reads TGTGCCAGCAAACAACCCCCGGGACAGTCTCAGTTCTTC. Encoded protein: CASKQPPGQSQFF.

This chain links TRBV4-3 with TRBJ1-5; no reliable D call. V was trimmed by 0 bases and J by 5 bases, leaving 8 bases between them. This CDR3 spans 14 amino acids. Germline assignment: CDR1 LGHNA and CDR2 YSLEER. The CDR3 spells CASSQDSADQPQHF. In nucleotides, the CDR3 is TGCGCCAGCAGCCAAGATTCCGCGGATCAGCCCCAGCATTTT.

V is TRBV11-2 and J is TRBJ2-5, with a weak D call TRBD1 (6 bases). Germline CDR1 SGHAT, CDR2 FQNNGV. V lost 4 bases and J 7 bases, leaving 22 bases between the germline ends. The CDR3 has 16 residues. The CDR3 region is CASSSQPGQEGRTQYF. CDR3 nucleotide sequence: TGTGCCAGCAGCTCACAACCGGGACAAGAGGGTAGGACCCAGTACTTC.